This is a list of T cell receptor beta chains from one sample in a study of T cell repertoires in cytomegalovirus infection. TCRdb redid the calling of the reads with MiXCR, one entry per CDR3 protein. The sample yields 150,000 to 200,000 distinct CDR3 sequences, roughly 30% seen once. The sample was PBMCs. The receptors here all came from a human donor in good health (CMV status not recorded). Some clones in this sample may be carry-over from other donors' samples. The CDR3 runs from the conserved cysteine through the conserved F or W. D genes are given only for firm matches. Clone sizes are given selectively: once, few, many, or a class where the clone is expanded.

v_call	clone_size	d_call	j_call	cdr3_nt	cdr3_aa
TRBV6-8	-	TRBD1	TRBJ1-2	TGTGCCAGCAGTTACGACAGGGCTGACTATGGCTACACCTTC	CASSYDRADYGYTF
TRBV20-1	-	TRBD2	TRBJ2-5	TGCAGTGCTAGAGGAGGGACTAGTCCCTTCCAAGAGACCCAGTACTTC	CSARGGTSPFQETQYF
TRBV2	-	-	TRBJ1-1	TGTGCCTCCCCAGTCCGCACTGAAGCTTTCTTT	CASPVRTEAFF
TRBV7-2	-	-	TRBJ2-7	TGTGCCAGCAGCTTAAATGGACAGCCCTACGAGCAGTACTTC	CASSLNGQPYEQYF
TRBV4-1	-	-	TRBJ2-1	TGCGCCAGCAGCCAAGCGTTCCGAGGGCTTCCCGGGAGAGACAATGAGCAGTTCTTC	CASSQAFRGLPGRDNEQFF
TRBV6-2/TRBV6-3	-	TRBD1	TRBJ1-5	TGTGCCAGCAGTTCCGCCCAGGGGGCTGGCAATCAGCCCCAGCATTTT	CASSSAQGAGNQPQHF
TRBV10-3	few	-	TRBJ2-7	TGTGCCATCAGTGAGTCGATTCCCGGGCCCTCCTACGAGCAGTACTTC	CAISESIPGPSYEQYF
TRBV7-2	-	-	TRBJ1-1	TGTGCCAGCAGCCCCGGCGAGAATTATAACTCTGAAGCTTTCTTT	CASSPGENYNSEAFF
TRBV7-9	-	-	TRBJ1-4	TGTGCCAGCAGCCCCGGGACCGGAGAGGCTAATGAAAAACTGTTTTTT	CASSPGTGEANEKLFF
TRBV12-3/TRBV12-4	-	-	TRBJ1-6	TGTGCCAGCAGTTCATCCGCCGGACCCCTCCACTTT	CASSSSAGPLHF
TRBV7-9	once	TRBD1	TRBJ1-1	TGTGCCAGCAGCCGGGACAGGGAAACTGAAGCTTTCTTT	CASSRDRETEAFF
TRBV30	-	-	TRBJ1-1	TGTGCCTGGAGTCCAACCGGGGGGCGGACTGAAGCTTTCTTT	CAWSPTGGRTEAFF
TRBV19	few	-	TRBJ1-2	TGTGCCAGTAGGACCCGCACAGGCTCAGACTATGGCTACACCTTC	CASRTRTGSDYGYTF
TRBV4-2	few	-	TRBJ1-1	TGTGCCAGCAGCCCGCAGGGGCCGCCGAACACTGAAGCTTTCTTT	CASSPQGPPNTEAFF
TRBV5-4	few	-	TRBJ1-5	TGTGCCAGCAGCTTGCAAGGGCGTCAGCCCCAGCATTTT	CASSLQGRQPQHF
TRBV4-2	few	-	TRBJ1-1	TGTGCCAGCAGCCCCGCGGCCGGTGGGAACACTGAAGCTTTCTTT	CASSPAAGGNTEAFF
TRBV12-3/TRBV12-4	few	-	TRBJ1-2	TGTGCCAGCAGTTCTGTGGTTCAGGGCGGCTATGGCTACACCTTC	CASSSVVQGGYGYTF
TRBV19	-	-	TRBJ1-5	TGTGCCAGTAGTATAGGTATAGGGGCAAGTGTACAGCCCCAGCATTTT	CASSIGIGASVQPQHF
TRBV5-1	-	-	TRBJ2-5	TGCGCCAGCAGCTCTACCTCGGGACAAGGGACAGAGACCCAGTACTTC	CASSSTSGQGTETQYF
TRBV15	-	-	TRBJ2-4	TGTGCCACCAGCAGAGATATGGCCGAGGAGGCTCAGTACTTC	CATSRDMAEEAQYF
TRBV4-2	few	TRBD1	TRBJ1-4	TGTGCCAGCAGCCAAGAGGAGGGGGACGGACAGGTCAAGGGAGATGCAACTAATGAAAAACTGTTTTTT	CASSQEEGDGQVKGDATNEKLFF
TRBV7-8	many	-	TRBJ1-1	TGTGCCAGCAGCTTGATCTCCGCGTCTGAAGCTTTCTTT	CASSLISASEAFF
TRBV12-3/TRBV12-4	-	-	TRBJ1-1	TGTGCCAGCAGCTCTTCAATGAGGGAAGAAGCTTTCTTT	CASSSSMREEAFF
TRBV20-1	once	TRBD2	TRBJ2-3	TGCAGTGCTAGGTCACTAGCGGATTTCACAGATACGCAGTATTTT	CSARSLADFTDTQYF